This entry is about one T cell receptor (beta chain). What this receptor recognizes is not known. Base qualities are not provided; no much larger clone lies one nucleotide away. The entry originates in a study of T cell responses to AZD1222 COVID-19 vaccine (dated by TCRdb to the early 2020s). For the study in its entirety: Because spike-specific TCR depth and breadth did not differ between the two schedules, AZD1222 recipients who got a second dose at roughly 4 weeks were pooled with those who got a second dose at roughly 12 weeks. A total of more than 230 trial participants underwent TCR sequencing, of whom roughly 210 had received two doses of AZD1222 and about 25 had received two doses of the MenACWY control vaccine. Trial participants were enrolled by age into 18-55, 56-69 and 70-plus year subgroups, with 148, 28 and 57 TCR-sequenced participants respectively.

Taken with the paper, the label for time point translates to: baseline before first vaccination. Vaccinee samples came from UK trials COV001 and COV002, including a single-blind randomized controlled phase 2/3 trial of AZD1222 (ChAdOx1 nCoV-19) in healthy adults. Trial participant PBMC samples were collected at day 0 and day 28 after the second dose for TCRbeta chain sequencing. General findings and caveats noted by the study authors: In the small 56-69-year group, the increase in depth fell short of significance, most likely because of low power. Conclusions about previously exposed vaccinees are limited, since just a handful of AZD1222 recipients were seropositive for SARS-CoV-2 at baseline. Participants were mostly white British, with more females than males. The authors suggested clonal diversity may have been underestimated. Nearly half of unique spike-specific TCRs reportedly recognized epitopes outside regions mutated in the B.1.351 and B.1.1.7 variants. Because no day 14 peak-response samples were available, repertoires were characterized only after the peak T cell response. After two AZD1222 doses, spike-specific TCR breadth and depth were significantly higher than at day 0 and than in MenACWY recipients. Vaccine-associated CD4 TCRs spanned the whole spike protein, with dominant responses in regions 160-218 and 743-854.

The CDR3 regions of human TCRbeta chains were analyzed by immunosequencing. From the authors' description of their analysis: Repertoire TCRs were matched against a reference library of SARS-CoV-2-specific TCRs generated with the MIRA antigen-specificity platform. Breadth was defined as the fraction of unique TCRs that were SARS-CoV-2-associated. Depth was defined as the fraction of total T cells that were SARS-CoV-2-associated. Each spike-specific TCR was assigned to its reactive spike region and to a CD4 or CD8 class using the MIRA data. Log10-transformed breadth and depth values were compared by one-way ANOVA with Sidak's multiple comparisons tests. Entries here come from immuneACCESS through TCRdb and include only in-frame sequences with V and J called. Some clones fail to appear in such tables; in the studies checked, an unresolved V gene covers under half of the shortfall, and the cause of the remainder is unknown. Clone size and the V and J calls come from that table; the DNA yielded D and trimming. This sample is represented by 120,000 to 150,000 clones; under 95% of them were singletons. 1.5% to 2% of the sample is taken by the ten largest.

Sequencing used peripheral blood, obtained on day 0 of AZD1222 vaccination. This sequence was found in an adult in good health.

The sequence in DNA is TGCGCCAGCAGCTCGCTGCCCTTGGGACAGGGGGCTGCCGGGGAGCTGTTTTTT. Its protein product is CASSSLPLGQGAAGELFF. This chain is built from TRBV5-1 and TRBJ2-2; the junction holds 12 bases that match TRBD1. From the cysteine through the phenylalanine, the CDR3 covers 18 amino acids. Only CDR3 DNA is held: 54 bases, read in frame from base 1. Trimmed from V: 3 bases; trimmed from J: 6 bases; junction bases lacking a gene match: 12. Per the germline V gene, SGHRS is the CDR1 and YFSETQ is the CDR2.